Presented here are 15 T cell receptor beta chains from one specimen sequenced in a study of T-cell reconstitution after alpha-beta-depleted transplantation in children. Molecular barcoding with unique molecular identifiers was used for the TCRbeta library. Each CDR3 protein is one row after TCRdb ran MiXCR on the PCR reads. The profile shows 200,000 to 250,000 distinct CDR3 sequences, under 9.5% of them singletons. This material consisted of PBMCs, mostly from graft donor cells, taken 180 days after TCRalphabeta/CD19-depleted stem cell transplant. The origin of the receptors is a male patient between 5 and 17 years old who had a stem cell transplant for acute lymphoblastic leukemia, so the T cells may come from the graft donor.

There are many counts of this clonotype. The CDR3: CASRYNRGATEAFF. Written as DNA, the CDR3 is TGTGCCAGCAGATACAATAGGGGGGCCACTGAAGCTTTCTTT. This chain links TRBV27 with TRBJ1-1; D perhaps matches TRBD1 (6 bases). The V gene's germline CDR1 is MNHEY and CDR2 SMNVEV (reference sequence). The CDR3 totals 14 residues. Trimming left V 6 bases short and J 4 bases short, with 15 bases between.

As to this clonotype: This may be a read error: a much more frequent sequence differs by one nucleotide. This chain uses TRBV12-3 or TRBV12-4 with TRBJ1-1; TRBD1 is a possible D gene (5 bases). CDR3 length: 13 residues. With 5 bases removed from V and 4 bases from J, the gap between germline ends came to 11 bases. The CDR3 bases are TGTGCCAGCAGTGGGGGAGTCGGCACTGAAGCTTTCTTT. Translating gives CASSGGVGTEAFF.

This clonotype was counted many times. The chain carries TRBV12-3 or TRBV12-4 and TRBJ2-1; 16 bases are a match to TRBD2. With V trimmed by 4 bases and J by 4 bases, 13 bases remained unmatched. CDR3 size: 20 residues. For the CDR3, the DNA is TGTGCCAGCAGTTCCCCCGGGGGACTAGCGGGAGGGCCGGGGTACAATGAGCAGTTCTTC. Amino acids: CASSSPGGLAGGPGYNEQFF.

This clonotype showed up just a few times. CDR3 sequence (DNA): TGCGCCAGCAGCTTTTATGCGGCCGGGGAGCTGTTTTTT. Translating it yields CASSFYAAGELFF. This rearrangement joins TRBV5-1 to TRBJ2-2, with D hard to call. This CDR3 spans 13 amino acids. V gave up 2 bases and J gave up 6 bases, with 8 bases separating them. Germline CDR1 is SGHRS and CDR2 is YFSETQ.

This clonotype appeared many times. The CDR3 DNA reads TGCGCCAGCAGCCAAGAGGTAGGGACCCCCCGGAATGAGCAGTTCTTC. Translated, it gives CASSQEVGTPRNEQFF. This chain joins TRBV4-3 and TRBJ2-1; the D gene could be TRBD1 or TRBD2 (5 bases each). This CDR3 has 16 residues. V gave up 0 bases and J gave up 7 bases, with 16 bases separating them. Per germline, CDR1 LGHNA and CDR2 YSLEER.

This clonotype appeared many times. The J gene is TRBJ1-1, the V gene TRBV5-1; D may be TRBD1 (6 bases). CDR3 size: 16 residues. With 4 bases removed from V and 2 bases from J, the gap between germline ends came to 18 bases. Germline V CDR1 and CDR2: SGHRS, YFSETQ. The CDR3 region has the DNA TGCGCCAGCAGCCCCGGACATCTAGGGACAAACACTGAAGCTTTCTTT. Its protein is CASSPGHLGTNTEAFF.

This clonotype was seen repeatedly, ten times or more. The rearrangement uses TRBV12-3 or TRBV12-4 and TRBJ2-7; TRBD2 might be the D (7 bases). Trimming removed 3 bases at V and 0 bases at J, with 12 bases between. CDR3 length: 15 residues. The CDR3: CASSLGGGSSYEQYF. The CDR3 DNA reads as TGTGCCAGCAGTTTGGGGGGCGGGAGCTCCTACGAGCAGTACTTC.

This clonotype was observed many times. The CDR3 DNA reads TGTGCCACCAGTGAACGGGACCCTCAAGAGACCCAGTACTTC. This codes for CATSERDPQETQYF. The chain carries TRBV24-1 and TRBJ2-5; D assignment may be TRBD1 or TRBD2 (5 bases each). The length of the CDR3 is 14 residues. Germline V gene sequence: CDR1 KGHDR, CDR2 SFDVKD. The V end was cut by 4 bases, the J end by 2 bases, with 10 bases between.

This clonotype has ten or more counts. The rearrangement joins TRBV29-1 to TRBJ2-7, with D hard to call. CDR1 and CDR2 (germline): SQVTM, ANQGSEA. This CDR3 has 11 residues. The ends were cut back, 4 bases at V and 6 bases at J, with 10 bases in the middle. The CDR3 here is CSVARVSEQYF. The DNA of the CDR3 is TGCAGCGTTGCTAGGGTGAGCGAGCAGTACTTC.

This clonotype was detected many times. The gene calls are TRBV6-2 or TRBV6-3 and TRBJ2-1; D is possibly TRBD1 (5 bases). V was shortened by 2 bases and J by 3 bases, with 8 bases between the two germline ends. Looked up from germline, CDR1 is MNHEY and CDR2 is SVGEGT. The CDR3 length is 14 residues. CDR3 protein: CASSYETDYNEQFF. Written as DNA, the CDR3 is TGTGCCAGCAGTTACGAGACAGACTACAATGAGCAGTTCTTC.

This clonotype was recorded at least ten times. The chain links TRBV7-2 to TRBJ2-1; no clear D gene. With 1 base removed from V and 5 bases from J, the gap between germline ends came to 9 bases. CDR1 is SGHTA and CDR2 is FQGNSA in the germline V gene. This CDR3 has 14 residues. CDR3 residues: CASSLVRWNNEQFF. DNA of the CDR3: TGTGCCAGCAGCTTAGTACGTTGGAACAATGAGCAGTTCTTC.

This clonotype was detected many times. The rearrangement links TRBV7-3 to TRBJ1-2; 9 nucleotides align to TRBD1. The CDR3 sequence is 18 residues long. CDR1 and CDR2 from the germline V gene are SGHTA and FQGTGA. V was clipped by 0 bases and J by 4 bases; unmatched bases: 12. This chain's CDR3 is CASSLTYRGPEALYGYTF. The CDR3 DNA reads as TGTGCCAGCAGCTTAACGTACAGGGGGCCCGAGGCTCTCTATGGCTACACCTTC.

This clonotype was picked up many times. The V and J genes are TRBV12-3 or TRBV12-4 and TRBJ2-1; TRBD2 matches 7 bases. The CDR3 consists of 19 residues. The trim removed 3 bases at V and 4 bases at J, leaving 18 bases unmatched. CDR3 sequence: CASSFGLAEARNFYNEQFF. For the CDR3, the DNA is TGTGCCAGCAGTTTTGGGCTAGCGGAGGCGCGGAATTTTTACAATGAGCAGTTCTTC.

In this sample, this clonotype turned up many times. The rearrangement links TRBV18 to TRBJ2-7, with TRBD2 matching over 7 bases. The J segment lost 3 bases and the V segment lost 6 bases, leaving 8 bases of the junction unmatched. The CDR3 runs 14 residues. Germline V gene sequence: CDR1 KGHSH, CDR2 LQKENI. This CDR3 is CASSPRDYLYEQYF. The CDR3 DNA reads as TGTGCCAGCTCCCCCAGGGACTATCTCTACGAGCAGTACTTC.

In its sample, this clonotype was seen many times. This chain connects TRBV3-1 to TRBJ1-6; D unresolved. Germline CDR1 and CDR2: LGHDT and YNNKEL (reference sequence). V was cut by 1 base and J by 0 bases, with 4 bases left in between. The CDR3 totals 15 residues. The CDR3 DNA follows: TGTGCCAGCAGCCAAGGAAGCTCCTATAATTCACCCCTCCACTTT. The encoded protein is CASSQGSSYNSPLHF.